The source of this TCR beta chain is a study of cytomegalovirus exposure and HLA in healthy donors. In the study overall: Clustering assigned 81% of the approximately 370 genotyped donors to the Caucasian-associated ancestry cluster.

V shed 7 bases and J shed 4 bases, with 18 bases lying between them. The CDR3 consists of 16 residues. The germline CDR1 and CDR2 sequences are SGHDT and YYEEEE. Study-wide results and limits: Cytomegalovirus-associated status was assigned to about 150 TCR beta chains. The authors reported that TCR beta sequences could predict HLA-A and HLA-B alleles. These predictions were accurate for most subjects in the first cohort.

The PCR employed 60 Vbeta primers together with 13 Jbeta primers. Data came from immunoSEQ multiplex PCR; TCRdb stores just in-frame clones and leaves some out. Of some 200,000 clones listed, more than 75% are singletons. In this sample, this clone turned up once. Antigen specificity is unknown. The rearrangement links TRBV5-6 to TRBJ2-6; maybe TRBD2 (7 bases). The receptor was isolated from a girl in the first two years of life in good health and CMV-seronegative. Material: PBMCs. This CDR3 reads CASGTAPGGGANVLTF. The CDR3 bases are TGTGCCAGCGGTACTGCTCCGGGGGGCGGGGCCAACGTCCTGACTTTC.